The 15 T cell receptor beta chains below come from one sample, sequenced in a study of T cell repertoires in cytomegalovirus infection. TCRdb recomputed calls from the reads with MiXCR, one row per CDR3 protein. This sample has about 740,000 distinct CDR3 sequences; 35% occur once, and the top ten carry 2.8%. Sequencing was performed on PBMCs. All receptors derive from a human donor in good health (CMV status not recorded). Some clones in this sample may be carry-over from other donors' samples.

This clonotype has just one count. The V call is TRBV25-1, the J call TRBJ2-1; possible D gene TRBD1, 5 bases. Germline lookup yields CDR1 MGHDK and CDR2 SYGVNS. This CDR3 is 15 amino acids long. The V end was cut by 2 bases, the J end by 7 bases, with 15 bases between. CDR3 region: CASSELGASTNEQFF. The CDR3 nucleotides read TGTGCCAGCAGTGAACTTGGGGCTAGTACTAATGAGCAGTTCTTC. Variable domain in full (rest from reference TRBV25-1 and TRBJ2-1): EADIYQTPRYLVIGTGKKITLECSQTMGHDKMYWYQQDPGMELHLIHYSYGVNSTEKGDLSSESTVSRIRTEHFPLTLESARPSHTSQYLCASSELGASTNEQFFGPGTRLTVL.

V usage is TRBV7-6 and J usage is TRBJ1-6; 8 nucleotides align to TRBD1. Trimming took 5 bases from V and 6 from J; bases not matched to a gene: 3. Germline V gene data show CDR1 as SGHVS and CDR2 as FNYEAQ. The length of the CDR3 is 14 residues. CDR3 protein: CASSRQGINSPLHF. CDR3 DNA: TGTGCCAGCAGCCGACAGGGGATTAATTCACCCCTCCACTTT.

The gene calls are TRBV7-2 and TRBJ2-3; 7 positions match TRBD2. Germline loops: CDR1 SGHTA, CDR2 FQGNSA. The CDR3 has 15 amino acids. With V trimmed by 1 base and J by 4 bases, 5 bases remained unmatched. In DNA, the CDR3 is TGTGCCAGCAGCTTAGTCGGGAGGATTCCAGATACGCAGTATTTT. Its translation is CASSLVGRIPDTQYF.

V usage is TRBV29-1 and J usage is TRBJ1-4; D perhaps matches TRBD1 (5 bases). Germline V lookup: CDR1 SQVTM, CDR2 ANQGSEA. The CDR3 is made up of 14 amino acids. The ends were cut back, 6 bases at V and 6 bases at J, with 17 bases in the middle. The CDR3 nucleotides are TGCAGCGTCGTAAGCTGGGGGAAGGATGAAAAACTGTTTTTT. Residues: CSVVSWGKDEKLFF.

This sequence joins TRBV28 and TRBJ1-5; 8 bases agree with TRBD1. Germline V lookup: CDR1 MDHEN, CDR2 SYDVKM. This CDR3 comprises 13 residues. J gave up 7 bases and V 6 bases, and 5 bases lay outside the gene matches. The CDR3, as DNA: TGTGCCAGCAGCGACAGGGGATGGCAGCCCCAGCATTTT. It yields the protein CASSDRGWQPQHF. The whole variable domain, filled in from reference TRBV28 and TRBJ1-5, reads DVKVTQSSRYLVKRTGEKVFLECVQDMDHENMFWYRQDPGLGLRLIYFSYDVKMKEKGDIPEGYSVSREKKERFSLILESASTNQTSMYLCASSDRGWQPQHFGDGTRLSIL.

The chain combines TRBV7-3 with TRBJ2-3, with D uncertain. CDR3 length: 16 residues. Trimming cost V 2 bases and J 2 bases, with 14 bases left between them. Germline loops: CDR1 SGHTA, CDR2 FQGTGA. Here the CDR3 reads CASSLFARIHTDTQYF. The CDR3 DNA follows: TGTGCCAGCAGCTTATTTGCCAGAATCCACACAGATACGCAGTATTTT.

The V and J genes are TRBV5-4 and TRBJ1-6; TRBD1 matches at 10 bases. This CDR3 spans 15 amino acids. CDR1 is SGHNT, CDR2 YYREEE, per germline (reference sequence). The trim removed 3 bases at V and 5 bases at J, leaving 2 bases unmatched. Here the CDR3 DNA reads TGTGCCAGCAGCTCGGGGACAGGGGATAATTCACCCCTCCACTTT. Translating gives CASSSGTGDNSPLHF.

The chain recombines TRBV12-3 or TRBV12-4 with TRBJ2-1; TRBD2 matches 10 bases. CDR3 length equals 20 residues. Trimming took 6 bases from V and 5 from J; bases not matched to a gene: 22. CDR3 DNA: TGTGCCAGCAGAATAAGCCCTACTAGCGGGGCCCCAAGGAGAAACAATGAGCAGTTCTTC. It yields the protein CASRISPTSGAPRRNNEQFF.

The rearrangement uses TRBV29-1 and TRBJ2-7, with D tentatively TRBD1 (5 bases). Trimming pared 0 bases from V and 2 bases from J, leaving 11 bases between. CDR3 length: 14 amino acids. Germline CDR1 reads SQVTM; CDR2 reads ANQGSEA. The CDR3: CSVEDSDTPYEQYF. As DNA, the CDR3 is TGCAGCGTTGAAGATTCGGACACCCCCTACGAGCAGTACTTC.

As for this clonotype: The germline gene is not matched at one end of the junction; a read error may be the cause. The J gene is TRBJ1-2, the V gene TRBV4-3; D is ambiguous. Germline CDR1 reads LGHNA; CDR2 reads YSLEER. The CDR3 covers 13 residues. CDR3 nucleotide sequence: TGCTCCAGCAGCCAAGAGAACGGCTATGGCTACACCTTC. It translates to CSSSQENGYGYTF.

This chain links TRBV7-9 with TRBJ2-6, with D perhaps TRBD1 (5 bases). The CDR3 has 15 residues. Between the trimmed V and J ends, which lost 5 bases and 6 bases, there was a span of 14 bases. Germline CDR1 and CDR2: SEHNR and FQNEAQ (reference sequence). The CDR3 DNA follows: TGTGCCAGCAGCCCCCTCAGGGTTGAGGCCAACGTCCTGACTTTC. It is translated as CASSPLRVEANVLTF.

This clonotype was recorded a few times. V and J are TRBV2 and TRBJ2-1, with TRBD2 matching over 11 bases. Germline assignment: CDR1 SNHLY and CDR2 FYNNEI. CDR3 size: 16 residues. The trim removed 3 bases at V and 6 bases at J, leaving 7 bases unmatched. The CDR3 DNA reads TGTGCCAGCAGTGAGGTAGCGGGAGGGCTGGGCAATGAGCAGTTCTTC. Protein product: CASSEVAGGLGNEQFF.

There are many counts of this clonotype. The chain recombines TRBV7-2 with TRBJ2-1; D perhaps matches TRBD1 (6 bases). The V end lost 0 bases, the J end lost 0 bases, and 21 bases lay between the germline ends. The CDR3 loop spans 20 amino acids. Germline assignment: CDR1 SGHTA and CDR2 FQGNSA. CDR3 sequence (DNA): TGTGCCAGCAGCTTAGCGGACTTTGCATGGGGGCAGAGCTCCTACAATGAGCAGTTCTTC. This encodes CASSLADFAWGQSSYNEQFF. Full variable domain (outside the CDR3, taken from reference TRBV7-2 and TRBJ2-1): GAGVSQSPSNKVTEKGKDVELRCDPISGHTALYWYRQSLGQGLEFLIYFQGNSAPDKSGLPSDRFSAERTGGSVSTLTIQRTQQEDSAVYLCASSLADFAWGQSSYNEQFFGPGTRLTVL.

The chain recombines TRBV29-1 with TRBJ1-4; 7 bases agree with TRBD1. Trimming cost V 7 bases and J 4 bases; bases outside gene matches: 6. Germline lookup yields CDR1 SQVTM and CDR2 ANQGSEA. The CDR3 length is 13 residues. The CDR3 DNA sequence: TGCAGCGGCATACAGGGGTTTAATGAAAAACTGTTTTTT. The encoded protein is CSGIQGFNEKLFF.

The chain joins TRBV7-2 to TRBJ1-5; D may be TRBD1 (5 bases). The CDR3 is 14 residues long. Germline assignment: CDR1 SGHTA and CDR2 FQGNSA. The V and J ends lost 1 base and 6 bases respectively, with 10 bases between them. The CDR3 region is CASSLGGRGQPQHF. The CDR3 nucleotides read TGTGCCAGCAGCTTAGGGGGGAGGGGTCAGCCCCAGCATTTT.